This T cell receptor beta chain was obtained from a study of shared clonotypes between healthy human individuals. Study summary: Three plates each covered CD4 naive and memory; CD8 naive two, CD8 memory one.

This clone was seen a handful of times. Antigen: not known. Generated by immunoSEQ multiplex PCR, the TCRdb table keeps only in-frame clones and is missing some. The repertoire holds approximately 640,000 clones, about two thirds seen once, with approximately 1.8% in the top ten. Findings and caveats of the study: Rarefaction demonstrated incomplete sorted-subset sequencing despite large depth. For naive CD4 cells, 5% to 6.5% of clonotypes were shared across a few donors. The generation probabilities recorded for non-shared clonotypes fell below those of clonotypes shared by all four donors.

Germline V CDR1 and CDR2: KGHSH, LQKENI. V lost 3 bases to trimming and J lost 3 bases; unmatched junction nucleotides: 6. The CDR3 extends over 15 amino acids. The gene calls are TRBV18 and TRBJ2-7, with 9 bases aligning to TRBD1. Sequencing was done on a sample of memory CD4+ T cells sorted from blood. The subset is: CD45RA-negative fraction. This TCR came from a woman between 25 and 40 years old in good health. The CDR3 DNA reads TGTGCCAGCTCACCTGTAAGGACAGGGGACTACGAGCAGTACTTC. Translating it yields CASSPVRTGDYEQYF.